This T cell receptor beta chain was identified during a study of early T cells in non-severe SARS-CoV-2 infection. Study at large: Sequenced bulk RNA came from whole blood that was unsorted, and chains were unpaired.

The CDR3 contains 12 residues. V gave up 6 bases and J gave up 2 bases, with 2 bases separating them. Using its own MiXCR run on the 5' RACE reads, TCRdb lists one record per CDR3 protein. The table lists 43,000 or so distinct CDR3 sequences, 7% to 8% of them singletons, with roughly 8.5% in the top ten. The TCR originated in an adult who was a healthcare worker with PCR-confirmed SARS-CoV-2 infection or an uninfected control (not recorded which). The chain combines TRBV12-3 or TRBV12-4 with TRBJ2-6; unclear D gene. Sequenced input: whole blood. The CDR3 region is CASSPGANVLTF. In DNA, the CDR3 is TGTGCCAGCAGCCCTGGGGCCAACGTCCTGACTTTC.